The 8 T cell receptor beta chains below all came from one sample that was sequenced in a study of vaccination effects on CD4 cells after COVID-19. The antigens of these receptors remain unknown. CD4+ T cells were isolated after around ten days of culture. Two doses of either BNT162b2 or mRNA-1273 were given to each participant. Assay used: immunoSEQ multiplex PCR; TCRdb lists only in-frame clones, some missing. The sample includes about 66,000 clones, roughly 80% seen only once; the top ten take over 2%. The sample in question was CD4+ T cells from PBMCs cultured without peptide, obtained after COVID-19 vaccination. Receptor source: a human donor who received a COVID-19 vaccine.

This clone was detected only a few times. Here the CDR3 reads CASSELWRPSNQPQHF. CDR3 nucleotides: TGTGCCAGCAGTGAACTCTGGCGACCGAGCAATCAGCCCCAGCATTTT. V and J are TRBV6-1 and TRBJ1-5; no firm D call. CDR1 is MNHNS, CDR2 SASEGT, per germline. V dropped 2 bases and J dropped 1 base, with 12 bases sitting between them. This CDR3 has 16 amino acids.

The chain employs TRBV5-1 and TRBJ1-3, with D uncertain. Per the germline V gene, CDR1 is SGHRS and CDR2 is YFSETQ. Trimming took off 0 bases at V and 0 bases at J, with 13 bases between the two ends. The CDR3 extends over 17 amino acids. In nucleotides, the CDR3 is TGCGCCAGCAGCTTGGCCCCCATAAAACTCTCTGGAAACACCATATATTTT. It specifies CASSLAPIKLSGNTIYF.

In DNA form, the CDR3 reads TGTGCCAGCAGCCCAAGACTGACCCATGAAGGAAGGTTTTTT. It translates to CASSPRLTHEGRFF. The chain couples TRBV11-2 to TRBJ1-4; no definite D call. V was shortened by 5 bases and J by 16 bases, with 23 bases between the two germline ends. From germline, CDR1 is SGHAT and CDR2 FQNNGV. The CDR3 has 14 amino acids. The full variable domain, with the rest looked up from reference TRBV11-2 and TRBJ1-4, is EAGVAQSPRYKIIEKRQSVAFWCNPISGHATLYWYQQILGQGPKLLIQFQNNGVVDDSQLPKDRFSAERLKGVDSTLKIQPAKLEDSAVYLCASSPRLTHEGRFFGSGTQLSVL.

The chain has TRBV7-7 and TRBJ1-5; D remains unclear. The CDR3 contains 13 residues. V was trimmed by 7 bases and J by 4 bases, leaving 11 bases between them. Germline V gene data show CDR1 as SSHAT and CDR2 as FNYEAQ (reference sequence). CDR3 coding DNA: TGTGCCAGCACCATTAAAAGAAATCAGCCCCAGCATTTT. Protein: CASTIKRNQPQHF.

This chain uses TRBV19 with TRBJ1-5, with D uncertain. V lost 7 bases to trimming and J lost 5 bases, with 18 bases between them. There are 15 residues in the CDR3. Germline V CDR1 and CDR2: LNHDA, SQIVND (reference sequence). In nucleotides, the CDR3 is TGTGCCAGTAAAATTCAAAATAATGGGCATCAGCCCCAGCATTTT. This encodes CASKIQNNGHQPQHF.

The chain joins TRBV24-1 to TRBJ1-5, with D maybe TRBD1 (5 bases). Trimming removed 5 bases at V and 2 bases at J, with 12 bases between. This CDR3 comprises 15 residues. Germline V gives CDR1 KGHDR, CDR2 SFDVKD. This chain's CDR3 is CATSGVGLGNQPQHF. The CDR3 DNA sequence: TGTGCCACCAGTGGGGTGGGGCTGGGCAATCAGCCCCAGCATTTT.

Turning to this clone: Other DNA sequences from this sample encode an identical CDR3 as well. The CDR3 DNA is TGTGCCAGCAGCGTAGCAGGTTCCAATTCACCCCTCCACTTT. Translation gives CASSVAGSNSPLHF. The genes are TRBV9 and TRBJ1-6, with D hard to call. This CDR3 region has 14 residues. Germline values: CDR1 SGDLS, CDR2 YYNGEE. V was shortened by 0 bases and J by 7 bases, with 8 bases between the two germline ends. Filled out from reference TRBV9 and TRBJ1-6, the complete variable domain reads DSGVTQTPKHLITATGQRVTLRCSPRSGDLSVYWYQQSLDQGLQFLIQYYNGEERAKGNILERFSAQQFPDLHSELNLSSLELGDSALYFCASSVAGSNSPLHFGNGTRLTVT.

The rearrangement joins TRBV25-1 to TRBJ1-2; 9 nucleotides match TRBD1. V gave up 1 base and J gave up 4 bases; unmatched junction bases: 1. Per germline, CDR1 MGHDK and CDR2 SYGVNS. The CDR3 extends over 14 amino acids. The CDR3, as DNA: TGTGCCAGCAGTGAATTGGGACAGGGCTATGGCTACACCTTC. This translates into CASSELGQGYGYTF.